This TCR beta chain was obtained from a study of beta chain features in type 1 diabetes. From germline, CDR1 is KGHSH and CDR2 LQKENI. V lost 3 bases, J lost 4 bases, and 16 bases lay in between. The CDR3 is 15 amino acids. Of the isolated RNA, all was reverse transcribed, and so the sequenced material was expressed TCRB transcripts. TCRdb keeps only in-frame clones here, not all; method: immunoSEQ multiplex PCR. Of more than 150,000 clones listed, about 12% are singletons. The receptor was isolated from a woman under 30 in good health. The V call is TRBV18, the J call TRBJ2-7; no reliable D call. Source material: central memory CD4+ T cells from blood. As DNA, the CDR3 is TGTGCCAGCTCACCTGGCGGCAAAAGCAGTTACGAGCAGTACTTC. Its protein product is CASSPGGKSSYEQYF.